The T cell receptor (beta chain) described here comes from a study of response to subunit inactivated influenza vaccine (dated by TCRdb to 2017 to 2018). As for the study more broadly: Deep quantitative T cell receptor repertoire profiling was used in the study to track responses to a trivalent subunit inactivated influenza vaccine.

What the authors observed across the whole study: It was suggested by the authors that each seasonal influenza vaccination may recruit only a limited number of new T cells.

The CDR1 and CDR2 encoded by the germline V gene are KGHDR and SFDVKD. From its cysteine to its phenylalanine, the CDR3 spans 18 amino acids. Left in the record is the CDR3 DNA by itself, 54 bases read in frame from the first base. The germline V end is reduced by 0 bases and the J end by 1 base; junction bases left unmatched: 7. The library was generated by RT-PCR. TCRdb shows the sequencer as Illumina HiSeq 2500. Starting from the raw public reads, TCRdb applied fastp trimming at Q25, assembled clones with MiXCR and retained in-frame beta chains. Rows are unified per CDR3 protein, each entry keeping the most common DNA and genes. This sample lists around 490,000 distinct CDR3 sequences; approximately 7.7% were detected once. The leading ten clones occupy 10% to 15% of the sample. This clonotype was counted between two and nine times. There is no known antigen for this receptor. The record has no base qualities; no much larger clone is one base away.

The TCR originated in a man between 50 and 70 years old who received an inactivated influenza vaccine. Donor details come from another sample of the same person, matched by shared clones. The source material was PBMCs from blood, sampled around 2 years after vaccination. This chain is built from TRBV24-1 and TRBJ2-3; the junction holds 9 bases that match TRBD2. The CDR3 region: CATSDLADSGGRTDTQYF. The DNA sequence is as follows: TGTGCCACCAGTGATTTGGCCGATAGCGGGGGCCGCACAGATACGCAGTATTTT.